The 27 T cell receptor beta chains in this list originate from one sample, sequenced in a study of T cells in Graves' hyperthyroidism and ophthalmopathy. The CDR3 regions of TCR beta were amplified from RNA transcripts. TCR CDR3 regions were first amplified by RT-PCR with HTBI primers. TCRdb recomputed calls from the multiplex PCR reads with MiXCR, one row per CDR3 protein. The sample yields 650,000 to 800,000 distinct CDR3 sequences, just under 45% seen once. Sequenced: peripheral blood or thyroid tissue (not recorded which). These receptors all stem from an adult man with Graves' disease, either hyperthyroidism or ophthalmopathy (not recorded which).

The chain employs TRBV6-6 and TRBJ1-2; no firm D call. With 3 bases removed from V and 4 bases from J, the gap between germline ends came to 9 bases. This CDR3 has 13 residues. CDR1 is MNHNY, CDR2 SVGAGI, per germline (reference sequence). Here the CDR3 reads CASSYSETYGYTF. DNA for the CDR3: TGTGCCAGCAGTTATTCAGAGACCTATGGCTACACCTTC.

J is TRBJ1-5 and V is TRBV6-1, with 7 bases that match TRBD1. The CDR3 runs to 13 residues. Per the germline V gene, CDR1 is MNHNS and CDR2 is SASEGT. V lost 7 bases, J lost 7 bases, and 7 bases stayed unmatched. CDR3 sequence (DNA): TGTGCCAGCACCGACAGGGAGGACCAGCCCCAGCATTTT. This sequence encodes CASTDREDQPQHF.

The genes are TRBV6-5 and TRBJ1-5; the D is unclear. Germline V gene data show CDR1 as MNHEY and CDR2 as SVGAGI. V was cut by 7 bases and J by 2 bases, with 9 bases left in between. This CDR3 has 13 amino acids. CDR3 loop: CASIRTGNQPQHF. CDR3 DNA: TGTGCCAGCATTAGGACGGGCAATCAGCCCCAGCATTTT.

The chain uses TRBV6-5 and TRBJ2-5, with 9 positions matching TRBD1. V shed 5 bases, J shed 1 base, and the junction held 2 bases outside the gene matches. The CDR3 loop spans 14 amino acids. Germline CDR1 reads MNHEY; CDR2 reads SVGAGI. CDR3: CASSTGGAQETQYF. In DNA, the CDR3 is TGTGCCAGCAGTACAGGGGGCGCCCAAGAGACCCAGTACTTC.

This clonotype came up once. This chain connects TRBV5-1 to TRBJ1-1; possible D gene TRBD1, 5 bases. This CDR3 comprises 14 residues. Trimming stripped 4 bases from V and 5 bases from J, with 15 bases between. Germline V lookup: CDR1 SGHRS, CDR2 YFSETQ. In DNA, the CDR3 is TGCGCCAGCAGCGAAGAGGGGTATCTGACTGAAGCTTTCTTT. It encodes CASSEEGYLTEAFF. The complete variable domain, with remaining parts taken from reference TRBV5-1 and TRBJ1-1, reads KAGVTQTPRYLIKTRGQQVTLSCSPISGHRSVSWYQQTPGQGLQFLFEYFSETQRNKGNFPGRFSGRQFSNSRSEMNVSTLELGDSALYLCASSEEGYLTEAFFGQGTRLTVV.

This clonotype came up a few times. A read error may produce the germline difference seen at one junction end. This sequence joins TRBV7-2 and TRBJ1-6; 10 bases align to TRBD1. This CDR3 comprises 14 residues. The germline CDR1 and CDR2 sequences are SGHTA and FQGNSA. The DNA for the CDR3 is TGCGCCAGCAGCCAAGGGACAGGGGATTCACCCCTCCACTTT. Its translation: CASSQGTGDSPLHF. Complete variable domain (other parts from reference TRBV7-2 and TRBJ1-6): GAGVSQSPSNKVTEKGKDVELRCDPISGHTALYWYRQSLGQGLEFLIYFQGNSAPDKSGLPSDRFSAERTGGSVSTLTIQRTQQEDSAVYLCASSQGTGDSPLHFGNGTRLTVT.

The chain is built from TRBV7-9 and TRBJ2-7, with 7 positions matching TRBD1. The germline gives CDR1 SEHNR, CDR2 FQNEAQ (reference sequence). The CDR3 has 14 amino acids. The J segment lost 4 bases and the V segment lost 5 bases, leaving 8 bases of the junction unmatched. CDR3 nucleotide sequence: TGTGCCAGCAGCGTGAGGGGGCGTGTGTACGAGCAGTACTTC. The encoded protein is CASSVRGRVYEQYF.

Written as DNA, the CDR3 is TGTGCTAGTGGTTTGACTACAGGGATGAACACCTTC. Its protein product is CASGLTTGMNTF. The chain couples TRBV12-5 to TRBJ1-2; D may be TRBD1 (6 bases). Trimming left V 2 bases short and J 12 bases short, with 13 bases between. The CDR3 consists of 12 residues. The V gene's germline CDR1 is LGHNT and CDR2 FRNRAP. The full variable domain, completed using reference TRBV12-5 and TRBJ1-2, is DARVTQTPRHKVTEMGQEVTMRCQPILGHNTVFWYRQTMMQGLELLAYFRNRAPLDDSGMPKDRFSAEMPDATLATLKIQPSEPRDSAVYFCASGLTTGMNTFGSGTRLTVV.

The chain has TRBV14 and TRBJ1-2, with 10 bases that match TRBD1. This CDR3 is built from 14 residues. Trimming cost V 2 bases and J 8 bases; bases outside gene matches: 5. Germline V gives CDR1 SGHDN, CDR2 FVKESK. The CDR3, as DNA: TGTGCCAGCAGCCAATTGCGGACAGGGGGAGGCTACACCTTC. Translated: CASSQLRTGGGYTF.

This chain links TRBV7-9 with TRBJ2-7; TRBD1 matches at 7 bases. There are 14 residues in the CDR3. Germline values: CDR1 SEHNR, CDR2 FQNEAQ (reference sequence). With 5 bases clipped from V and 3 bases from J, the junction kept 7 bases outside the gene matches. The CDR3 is CASSADRRDYEQYF. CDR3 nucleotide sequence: TGTGCCAGCAGCGCGGACAGGCGTGACTACGAGCAGTACTTC. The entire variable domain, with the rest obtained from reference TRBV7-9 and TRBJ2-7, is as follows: DTGVSQNPRHKITKRGQNVTFRCDPISEHNRLYWYRQTLGQGPEFLTYFQNEAQLEKSRLLSDRFSAERPKGSFSTLEIQRTEQGDSAMYLCASSADRRDYEQYFGPGTRLTVT.

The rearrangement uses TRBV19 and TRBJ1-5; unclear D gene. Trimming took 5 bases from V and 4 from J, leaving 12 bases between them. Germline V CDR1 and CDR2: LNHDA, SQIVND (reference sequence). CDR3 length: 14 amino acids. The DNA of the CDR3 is TGTGCCAGTAGTCCCAGCTTATTAAATCAGCCCCAGCATTTT. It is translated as CASSPSLLNQPQHF.

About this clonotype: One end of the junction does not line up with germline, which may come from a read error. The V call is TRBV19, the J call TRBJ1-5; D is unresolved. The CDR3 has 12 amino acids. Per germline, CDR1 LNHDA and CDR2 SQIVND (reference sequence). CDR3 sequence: CASMDSNQPQHF. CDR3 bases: TGTGCTAGTATGGATAGCAATCAGCCCCAGCATTTT.

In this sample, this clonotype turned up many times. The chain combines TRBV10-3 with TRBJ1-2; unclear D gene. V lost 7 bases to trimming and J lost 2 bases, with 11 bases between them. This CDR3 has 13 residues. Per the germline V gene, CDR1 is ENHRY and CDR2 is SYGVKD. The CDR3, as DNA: TGTGCCATCACCCAGACACCGAACTATGGCTACACCTTC. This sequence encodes CAITQTPNYGYTF.

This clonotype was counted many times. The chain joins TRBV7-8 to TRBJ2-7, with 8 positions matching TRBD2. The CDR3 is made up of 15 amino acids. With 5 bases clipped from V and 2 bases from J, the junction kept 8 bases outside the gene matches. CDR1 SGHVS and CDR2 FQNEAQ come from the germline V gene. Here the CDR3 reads CASSALAVFTYEQYF. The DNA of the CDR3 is TGTGCCAGCAGCGCACTAGCGGTTTTCACCTACGAGCAGTACTTC. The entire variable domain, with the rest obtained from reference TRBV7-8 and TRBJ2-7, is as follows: GAGVSQSPRYKVAKRGQDVALRCDPISGHVSLFWYQQALGQGPEFLTYFQNEAQLDKSGLPSDRFFAERPEGSVSTLKIQRTQQEDSAVYLCASSALAVFTYEQYFGPGTRLTVT.

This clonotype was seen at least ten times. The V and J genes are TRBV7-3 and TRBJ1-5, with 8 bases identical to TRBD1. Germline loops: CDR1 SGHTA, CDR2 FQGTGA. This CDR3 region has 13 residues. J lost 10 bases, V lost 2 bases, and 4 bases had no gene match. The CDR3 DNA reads TGTGCCAGCAGCTTAGACAGGGGTGGACCCCAGCATTTT. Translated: CASSLDRGGPQHF.

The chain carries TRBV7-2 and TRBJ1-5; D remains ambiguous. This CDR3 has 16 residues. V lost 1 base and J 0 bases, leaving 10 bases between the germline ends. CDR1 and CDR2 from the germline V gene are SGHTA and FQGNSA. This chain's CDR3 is CASSLEGGSSNQPQHF. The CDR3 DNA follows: TGTGCCAGCAGCTTAGAGGGAGGATCTAGCAATCAGCCCCAGCATTTT.

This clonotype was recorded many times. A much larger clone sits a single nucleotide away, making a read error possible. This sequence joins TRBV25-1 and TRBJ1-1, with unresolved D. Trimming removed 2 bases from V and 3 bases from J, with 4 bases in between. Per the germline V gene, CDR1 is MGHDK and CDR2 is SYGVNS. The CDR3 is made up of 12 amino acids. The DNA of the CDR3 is TGTGCCAGCAGTGAAAGGGACACTGAAGCTTTCTTT. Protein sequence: CASSERDTEAFF. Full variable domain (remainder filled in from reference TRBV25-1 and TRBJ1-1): EADIYQTPRYLVIGTGKKITLECSQTMGHDKMYWYQQDPGMELHLIHYSYGVNSTEKGDLSSESTVSRIRTEHFPLTLESARPSHTSQYLCASSERDTEAFFGQGTRLTVV.

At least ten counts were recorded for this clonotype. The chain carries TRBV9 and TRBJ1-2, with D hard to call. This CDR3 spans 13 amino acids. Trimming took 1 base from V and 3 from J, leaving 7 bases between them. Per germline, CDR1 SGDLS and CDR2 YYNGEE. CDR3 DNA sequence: TGTGCCAGCAGCGTACTCTCGGACTATGGCTACACCTTC. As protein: CASSVLSDYGYTF. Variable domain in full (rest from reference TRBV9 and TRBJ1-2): DSGVTQTPKHLITATGQRVTLRCSPRSGDLSVYWYQQSLDQGLQFLIQYYNGEERAKGNILERFSAQQFPDLHSELNLSSLELGDSALYFCASSVLSDYGYTFGSGTRLTVV.

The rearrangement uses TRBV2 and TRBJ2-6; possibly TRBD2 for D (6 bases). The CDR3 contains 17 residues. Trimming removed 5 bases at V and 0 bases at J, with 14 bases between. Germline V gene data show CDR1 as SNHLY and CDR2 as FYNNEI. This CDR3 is CASSLAAFSSGANVLTF. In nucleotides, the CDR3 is TGTGCCAGCAGTTTAGCGGCCTTTAGCTCTGGGGCCAACGTCCTGACTTTC.

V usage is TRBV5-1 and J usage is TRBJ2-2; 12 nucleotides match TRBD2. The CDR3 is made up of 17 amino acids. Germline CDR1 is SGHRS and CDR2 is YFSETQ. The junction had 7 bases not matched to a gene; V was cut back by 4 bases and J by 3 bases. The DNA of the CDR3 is TGCGCCAGCAGCATGACTAGCGGGAGATGGGACACCGGGGAGCTGTTTTTT. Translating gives CASSMTSGRWDTGELFF. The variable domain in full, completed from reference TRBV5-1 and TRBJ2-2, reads KAGVTQTPRYLIKTRGQQVTLSCSPISGHRSVSWYQQTPGQGLQFLFEYFSETQRNKGNFPGRFSGRQFSNSRSEMNVSTLELGDSALYLCASSMTSGRWDTGELFFGEGSRLTVL.

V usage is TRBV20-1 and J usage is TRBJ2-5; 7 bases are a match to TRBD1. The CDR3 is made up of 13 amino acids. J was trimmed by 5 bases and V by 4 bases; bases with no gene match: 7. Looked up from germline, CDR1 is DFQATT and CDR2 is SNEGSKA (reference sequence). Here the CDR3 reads CSAIDGTVETQYF. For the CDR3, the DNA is TGCAGTGCTATTGATGGGACAGTTGAGACCCAGTACTTC.

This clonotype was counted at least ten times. CDR3 in DNA: TGTGCCAGCAGCCGTGGGGTCGACTCACCCCTCCACTTT. Translation gives CASSRGVDSPLHF. V and J are TRBV7-6 and TRBJ1-6; D not certain. V lost 5 bases and J lost 10, with 12 bases in between. The CDR3 is made up of 13 amino acids. Germline-derived CDR1 and CDR2 are SGHVS and FNYEAQ.

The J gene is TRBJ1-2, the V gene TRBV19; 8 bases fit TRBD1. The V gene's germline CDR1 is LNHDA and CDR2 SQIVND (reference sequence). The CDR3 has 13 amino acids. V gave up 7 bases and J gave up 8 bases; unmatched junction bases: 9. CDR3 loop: CASNLQGVGGYTF. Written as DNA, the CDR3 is TGTGCCAGTAATCTACAGGGGGTTGGCGGCTACACCTTC.

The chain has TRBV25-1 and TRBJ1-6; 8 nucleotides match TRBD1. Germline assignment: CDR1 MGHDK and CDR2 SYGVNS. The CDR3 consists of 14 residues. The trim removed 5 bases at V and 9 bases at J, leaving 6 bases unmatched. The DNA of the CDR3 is TGTGCCAGCAGTTTTAGGACAGGGAGTTCACCCCTCCACTTT. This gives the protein CASSFRTGSSPLHF.

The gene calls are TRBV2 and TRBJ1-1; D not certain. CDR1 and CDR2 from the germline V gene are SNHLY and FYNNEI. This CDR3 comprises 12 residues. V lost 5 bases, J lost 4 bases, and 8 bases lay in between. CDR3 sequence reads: CASSRLPTEAFF. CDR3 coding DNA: TGTGCCAGCAGTCGACTCCCCACTGAAGCTTTCTTT. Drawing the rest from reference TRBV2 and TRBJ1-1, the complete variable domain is EPEVTQTPSHQVTQMGQEVILRCVPISNHLYFYWYRQILGQKVEFLVSFYNNEISEKSEIFDDQFSVERPDGSNFTLKIRSTKLEDSAMYFCASSRLPTEAFFGQGTRLTVV.

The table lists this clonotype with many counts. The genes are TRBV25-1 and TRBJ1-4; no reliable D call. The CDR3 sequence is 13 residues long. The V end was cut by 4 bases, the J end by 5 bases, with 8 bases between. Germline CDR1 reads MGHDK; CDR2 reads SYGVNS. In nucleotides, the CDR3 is TGTGCCAGCAGTGTGACGGGAAATGAAAAACTGTTTTTT. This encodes CASSVTGNEKLFF.

The DNA of the CDR3 is TGTGCCAGCTATGCCGGGACTAGCGGACCCTACGAGCAGTACTTC. Translated: CASYAGTSGPYEQYF. This chain links TRBV2 with TRBJ2-7; 11 bases align to TRBD2. Germline V gene lookup returns CDR1 SNHLY and CDR2 FYNNEI. The CDR3 runs 15 residues. J lost 2 bases, V lost 8 bases, and 8 bases had no gene match.